Shown below are 27 T cell receptor beta chains from a single sample sequenced in a study of cytomegalovirus exposure and HLA in healthy donors. In the PCR, 60 Vbeta and 13 Jbeta primers were used. Sequencing used immunoSEQ multiplex PCR; TCRdb keeps in-frame clones, though not all of them. The table shows approximately 160,000 clones, with around 66% occurring only once. Sequencing was done on a sample of PBMCs. The source of these receptors is a woman aged 25 to 39 in good health and CMV-seropositive.

The chain joins TRBV11-2 to TRBJ2-3, with 7 bases lining up with TRBD2. J gave up 9 bases and V 9 bases, and 18 bases lay outside the gene matches. The CDR3 consists of 15 residues. The germline CDR1 and CDR2 sequences are SGHAT and FQNNGV. This chain's CDR3 is CASPSAGDEWNTQYF. The CDR3 DNA is TGTGCCAGTCCTTCGGCGGGAGATGAATGGAACACGCAGTATTTT.

CDR3 region: CASSLTGGDGYTF. The CDR3 coding sequence is TGTGCCAGCAGTTTGACAGGGGGCGATGGCTACACCTTC. The chain has TRBV28 and TRBJ1-2; 10 nucleotides agree with TRBD1. Germline values: CDR1 MDHEN, CDR2 SYDVKM. The CDR3 sequence is 13 residues long. V trimming: 3 bases; J trimming: 6 bases; junction bases outside the gene matches: 1.

In its sample, this clone was seen a few times. This chain uses TRBV18 with TRBJ1-2; D is undetermined. This CDR3 has 14 amino acids. Germline lookup yields CDR1 KGHSH and CDR2 LQKENI. V dropped 2 bases and J dropped 5 bases, with 12 bases sitting between them. The CDR3 spells CASSPDTNGYGYTF. The DNA for the CDR3 is TGTGCCAGCTCACCAGACACGAACGGTTATGGCTACACCTTC.

V is TRBV10-3 and J is TRBJ2-3; 9 bases map to TRBD2. After removal of 6 bases from V and 6 bases from J, the junction contained 16 bases not matched to a gene. CDR3 size: 17 residues. CDR1 and CDR2 from the germline V gene are ENHRY and SYGVKD. CDR3 region: CAIRSYGLAGISDTQYF. The CDR3 nucleotides read TGTGCCATCAGATCCTACGGGCTAGCGGGGATATCGGATACGCAGTATTTT.

This chain joins TRBV10-1 and TRBJ2-7; TRBD2 matches 8 bases. The CDR3 has 14 residues. Germline-derived CDR1 and CDR2 are WNHNN and SYGVQD (reference sequence). Trimming removed 4 bases from V and 5 bases from J; junction bases left unmatched: 7. The CDR3 region has the DNA TGCGCCAGCAGTGGCGGGACTAGTAGCGACGAGCAGTACTTC. It is translated as CASSGGTSSDEQYF.

The chain combines TRBV5-6 with TRBJ2-7; D unclear. CDR1 SGHDT and CDR2 YYEEEE come from the germline V gene. The length of the CDR3 is 12 residues. Trimming left V 1 base short and J 0 bases short, with 2 bases between. The CDR3 nucleotides read TGTGCCAGCAGCTTGTACTCCTACGAGCAGTACTTC. Protein product: CASSLYSYEQYF. The full variable domain, rest sourced from reference TRBV5-6 and TRBJ2-7, is DAGVTQSPTHLIKTRGQQVTLRCSPKSGHDTVSWYQQALGQGPQFIFQYYEEEERQRGNFPDRFSGHQFPNYSSELNVNALLLGDSALYLCASSLYSYEQYFGPGTRLTVT.

In its sample, this clone was seen a few times. The chain links TRBV5-6 to TRBJ1-2; TRBD1 matches 11 bases. Trimming removed 3 bases from V and 8 bases from J; junction bases left unmatched: 6. The CDR3 contains 14 residues. Per the germline V gene, CDR1 is SGHDT and CDR2 is YYEEEE. The CDR3 region is CASSWGTGGGGYTF. Written as DNA, the CDR3 is TGTGCCAGCAGCTGGGGGACAGGGGGAGGAGGCTACACCTTC.

V usage is TRBV2 and J usage is TRBJ2-3; TRBD2 might be the D (5 bases). V shed 8 bases and J shed 0 bases, with 9 bases lying between them. Looked up from germline, CDR1 is SNHLY and CDR2 is FYNNEI. The CDR3 is made up of 13 amino acids. The DNA of the CDR3 is TGTGCCAGCGAAGCGGAGAGCACAGATACGCAGTATTTT. Translating it yields CASEAESTDTQYF.

The J gene is TRBJ2-7, the V gene TRBV6-5; possible D gene TRBD1, 6 bases. V shed 6 bases and J shed 2 bases, with 14 bases lying between them. The CDR3 has 14 residues. From germline, CDR1 is MNHEY and CDR2 SVGAGI. CDR3 residues: CASSLSEGAYEQYF. The CDR3 DNA follows: TGTGCCAGCAGCCTTTCTGAGGGGGCCTACGAGCAGTACTTC.

The rearrangement links TRBV2 to TRBJ2-7; tentative D call: TRBD1 (6 bases). Looked up from germline, CDR1 is SNHLY and CDR2 is FYNNEI. V was trimmed by 7 bases and J by 0 bases, leaving 7 bases between them. This CDR3 spans 12 amino acids. CDR3: CASMDSSYEQYF. The CDR3 DNA reads as TGTGCCAGCATGGACAGCTCCTACGAGCAGTACTTC.

The chain couples TRBV4-1 to TRBJ1-2; weak D call: TRBD1 (6 bases). The CDR3 sequence is 15 residues long. The ends were cut back, 3 bases at V and 5 bases at J, with 16 bases in the middle. Germline lookup yields CDR1 MGHRA and CDR2 YSYEKL. Here the CDR3 reads CASSQNPRTVYGYTF. The DNA for the CDR3 is TGCGCCAGCAGCCAGAACCCCCGGACAGTTTATGGCTACACCTTC.

The V and J genes are TRBV5-1 and TRBJ2-2; 7 bases agree with TRBD1. V was pared by 6 bases and J by 4 bases, with 3 bases of the junction left unmatched. CDR3 length equals 13 residues. Per the germline V gene, CDR1 is SGHRS and CDR2 is YFSETQ. The DNA for the CDR3 is TGCGCCAGCAATGACAGGGTCACCGGGGAGCTGTTTTTT. It yields the protein CASNDRVTGELFF.

The chain links TRBV5-4 to TRBJ2-3, with TRBD1 as a possible D gene (5 bases). Trimming shortened V by 3 bases and J by 2 bases, and 10 bases separated the two germline ends. The CDR3 runs to 14 residues. Looked up from germline, CDR1 is SGHNT and CDR2 is YYREEE (reference sequence). DNA of the CDR3: TGTGCCAGCAGCTCCCAGGGTGACACAGATACGCAGTATTTT. Translated, it gives CASSSQGDTDTQYF.

There are a few counts of this clone. V is TRBV4-1 and J is TRBJ2-1, with TRBD2 as a possible D gene (5 bases). Trimming removed 0 bases from V and 1 base from J, with 16 bases in between. Per germline, CDR1 MGHRA and CDR2 YSYEKL. CDR3 length: 18 residues. The CDR3 region has the DNA TGCGCCAGCAGCCAAGAGACCCCGGGGTTCGGGTCCTACAATGAGCAGTTCTTC. Translation gives CASSQETPGFGSYNEQFF.

The count of this clone is one. The gene calls are TRBV7-9 and TRBJ2-5; 7 bases are shared with TRBD1. Trimming took 5 bases from V and 5 from J; bases not matched to a gene: 14. Per the germline V gene, CDR1 is SEHNR and CDR2 is FQNEAQ (reference sequence). The CDR3 is 16 amino acids. CDR3 amino acids: CASSPVGRGRWETQYF. The CDR3 DNA follows: TGTGCCAGCAGCCCCGTTGGTAGGGGGCGCTGGGAGACCCAGTACTTC.

V gene TRBV4-1 combines with J gene TRBJ1-4; TRBD1 aligns across 8 bases. The V segment lost 0 bases and the J segment 10 bases; nucleotides outside the gene matches: 7. The CDR3 length is 15 residues. CDR1 is MGHRA, CDR2 YSYEKL, per germline. The CDR3, as DNA: TGCGCCAGCAGCCAAGAGGGGACAGGCGGAGGAAAACTGTTTTTT. This codes for CASSQEGTGGGKLFF.

This rearrangement joins TRBV9 to TRBJ2-1, with 8 bases identical to TRBD2. With 6 bases clipped from V and 10 bases from J, the junction kept 12 bases outside the gene matches. Germline V gives CDR1 SGDLS, CDR2 YYNGEE. CDR3 length: 14 amino acids. The CDR3 nucleotides read TGTGCCAGCACCCCGAACGGGAGGGGGGTGGAGCAGTTCTTC. It translates to CASTPNGRGVEQFF.

The CDR3 here is CASSQLRSTDTQYF. CDR3 bases: TGTGCCAGCAGCCAACTGCGGAGCACAGATACGCAGTATTTT. This chain connects TRBV6-6 to TRBJ2-3; D is unresolved. Trimming took 6 bases from V and 0 from J, leaving 10 bases between them. In germline, CDR1 is MNHNY, CDR2 SVGAGI (reference sequence). CDR3 length: 14 residues.

J is TRBJ2-3 and V is TRBV7-4, with D perhaps matching TRBD1 (6 bases). The V and J ends lost 9 bases and 2 bases respectively, with 15 bases between them. CDR3 length equals 14 residues. The germline gives CDR1 SGHVT, CDR2 SQSDAQ. CDR3: CARPSGTTTDTQYF. The CDR3 coding sequence is TGTGCCAGACCCTCCGGGACAACCACAGATACGCAGTATTTT.

The chain carries TRBV27 and TRBJ2-7; 10 bases line up with TRBD2. V dropped 5 bases and J dropped 4; count of bases not matched to a gene: 8. Germline CDR1 reads MNHEY; CDR2 reads SMNVEV (reference sequence). CDR3 size: 15 residues. The CDR3 loop reads CASSRPGLASYEQYF. CDR3 nucleotide sequence: TGTGCCAGCAGTCGCCCGGGACTAGCGAGTTACGAGCAGTACTTC.

The genes are TRBV28 and TRBJ2-5; D remains unclear. The CDR3 has 14 residues. The V gene lost 4 bases and the J gene lost 0 bases, with 9 bases spanning the gap. Germline-derived CDR1 and CDR2 are MDHEN and SYDVKM. The CDR3 protein is CASSSLTDQETQYF. The CDR3 region has the DNA TGTGCCAGCAGTTCACTGACTGACCAAGAGACCCAGTACTTC.

The rearrangement links TRBV5-1 to TRBJ1-1; TRBD1 matches at 9 bases. The germline gives CDR1 SGHRS, CDR2 YFSETQ. The CDR3 has 14 amino acids. The ends lost 4 bases at V and 3 bases at J; junction bases unmatched: 4. The CDR3 sequence: CASSPTGGHTEAFF. CDR3 DNA sequence: TGCGCCAGCAGCCCGACAGGGGGTCACACTGAAGCTTTCTTT.

This chain uses TRBV7-2 with TRBJ1-1, with D possibly matching TRBD1 (6 bases). This CDR3 comprises 16 residues. The V gene lost 5 bases and the J gene lost 4 bases, with 20 bases spanning the gap. Germline values: CDR1 SGHTA, CDR2 FQGNSA. Written as DNA, the CDR3 is TGTGCCAGCAGCCCAGGACCAGCGACCAGGGGCACTGAAGCTTTCTTT. This codes for CASSPGPATRGTEAFF. Looking up the rest from reference TRBV7-2 and TRBJ1-1 gives the full variable domain: GAGVSQSPSNKVTEKGKDVELRCDPISGHTALYWYRQSLGQGLEFLIYFQGNSAPDKSGLPSDRFSAERTGGSVSTLTIQRTQQEDSAVYLCASSPGPATRGTEAFFGQGTRLTVV.

The chain combines TRBV6-1 with TRBJ1-5; D gene ambiguous. Trimming removed 1 base at V and 0 bases at J, with 7 bases between. This CDR3 spans 15 amino acids. Germline CDR1 and CDR2: MNHNS and SASEGT. The CDR3 loop reads CASSEGVYSNQPQHF. The CDR3 nucleotides read TGTGCCAGCAGTGAAGGAGTGTATAGCAATCAGCCCCAGCATTTT.

The sample holds a few counts of this clone. The sample holds other DNA sequences that translate to the same CDR3. The chain's CDR3 is CASSRGRDQPQHF. The CDR3 DNA reads as TGTGCCAGTAGTAGGGGGCGAGATCAGCCCCAGCATTTT. The gene calls are TRBV19 and TRBJ1-5; D may be TRBD1 (6 bases). V was trimmed by 4 bases and J by 5 bases, leaving 9 bases between them. CDR1 is LNHDA and CDR2 is SQIVND in the germline V gene (reference sequence). This CDR3 region has 13 residues.

This rearrangement joins TRBV10-3 to TRBJ1-2, with TRBD1 as a possible D gene (6 bases). V was shortened by 4 bases and J by 1 base, with 7 bases between the two germline ends. This CDR3 spans 13 amino acids. Germline assignment: CDR1 ENHRY and CDR2 SYGVKD. CDR3 sequence: CAISADSNYGYTF. The CDR3 DNA is TGTGCCATCAGTGCGGACAGTAACTATGGCTACACCTTC.

This clone appeared once. The chain recombines TRBV4-1 with TRBJ1-2, with D unresolved. Germline V gives CDR1 MGHRA, CDR2 YSYEKL. With 1 base removed from V and 4 bases from J, the gap between germline ends came to 10 bases. CDR3 length: 14 amino acids. CDR3 in amino acids: CASSQVGVVYGYTF. For the CDR3, the DNA is TGCGCCAGCAGCCAAGTTGGAGTGGTCTATGGCTACACCTTC.